What follows is one T cell receptor beta chain and its context. Its specificity is unknown. One heparinised draw, averaging about 110 mL, was taken per donor. The authors sorted CD4+ naive, central memory, regulatory and stem cell-like memory cells via CD45RO/CCR7/CD25/CD127/CD95/CD27. The data derive from a study of beta chain features in type 1 diabetes. Study information: Sorted cells from all samples, numbering 107,917,701, were examined.

After removal of 2 bases from V and 5 bases from J, the junction contained 5 bases not matched to a gene. Germline CDR1 and CDR2: SGHTA and FQGNSA. The length of the CDR3 is 15 residues. Study-wide findings and caveats: Within each of all four CD4+ subsets, Type 1 diabetes patients had TCRB CDR3s that were moderately but significantly shorter.

Expressed TCRB transcripts were sequenced after all isolated RNA was converted to cDNA. TCRdb's table, derived via immunoSEQ multiplex PCR, lists solely in-frame clones and lacks some. The repertoire holds 120,000 or so clones, with roughly 17% as singletons. The receptor's source is a man between 18 and 29 years old with type 1 diabetes. Sequenced: central memory CD4+ T cells from blood. The V and J genes are TRBV7-2 and TRBJ2-3; 9 positions agree with TRBD2. This CDR3 reads CASSLSGGYGDTQYF. CDR3 sequence (DNA): TGTGCCAGCAGCTTAAGCGGGGGGTACGGAGATACGCAGTATTTT.